This T cell receptor (beta chain) was recorded in a study of blood T cell repertoires in COVID-19. V was trimmed by 11 bases and J by 4 bases, leaving 8 bases between them. Germline-derived CDR1 and CDR2 are MDHEN and SYDVKM. The CDR3 has 10 amino acids. Authors' analysis steps: Amplification with reference gene primers provided the estimates of nucleated cell counts. Profiled with immunoSEQ multiplex PCR; TCRdb holds only in-frame clones, not every one. V, J and clone size were drawn from that table, and D and trimming were deduced from the DNA. This table has approximately 170,000 clones, around nine tenths appearing once. In Seattle, patients joined the study during active infection and were tracked longitudinally.

The sequencing input was peripheral blood. The clonotype was recovered from a woman aged 80 or over with COVID-19, enrolled during active disease. The gene calls are TRBV28 and TRBJ1-1; D ambiguous. CDR3: CASAVTEAFF. Here the CDR3 DNA reads TGTGCCTCCGCGGTCACTGAAGCTTTCTTT. The full variable domain, rest sourced from reference TRBV28 and TRBJ1-1, is DVKVTQSSRYLVKRTGEKVFLECVQDMDHENMFWYRQDPGLGLRLIYFSYDVKMKEKGDIPEGYSVSREKKERFSLILESASTNQTSMYLCASAVTEAFFGQGTRLTVV.